The sequence of this T cell receptor (beta chain) was determined in a study of cytomegalovirus exposure and HLA in healthy donors. Germline V gene data show CDR1 as SGHVS and CDR2 as FQNEAQ. The CDR3 loop spans 16 amino acids. Between the trimmed V and J ends, which lost 2 bases and 2 bases, there was a span of 15 bases. The repertoire was sequenced with immunoSEQ multiplex PCR; TCRdb's copy has only in-frame clones and lacks some. Of some 110,000 clones detected, roughly 88% appear once; the ten largest clones hold about 1.8%. Material for sequencing was PBMCs. The sequence was collected from a man aged 18 to 29 in good health and CMV-seronegative. The chain combines TRBV7-8 with TRBJ1-2; D not resolved. CDR3 protein: CASSLSVLGGNYGYTF. The DNA of the CDR3 is TGTGCCAGCAGCTTAAGTGTTTTGGGAGGCAACTATGGCTACACCTTC.